These T cell receptor beta chains were read from a single sample in a study of T cells in Graves' hyperthyroidism and ophthalmopathy. TCRdb reprocessed the multiplex PCR reads via MiXCR and lists one record per CDR3 protein. Among about 400,000 distinct CDR3 sequences listed, about 14% were seen once. The specimen sequenced was blood. The source is a woman aged 30 to 39 with Graves' ophthalmopathy. Both conserved end residues are part of each CDR3. D genes are given only for firm matches. A clone size is listed for some rows: how often the clone was seen (once, few, many), or a class if it is expanded.

many	TRBD1	TRBV6-6	TRBJ2-7	CASSYYGTGVYEQYF	TGTGCCAGCAGTTACTACGGGACAGGAGTCTACGAGCAGTACTTC
many	NA	TRBV27	TRBJ2-1	CASSSVDDGSYNEQFF	TGTGCCAGCAGTTCCGTGGACGATGGGTCCTACAATGAGCAGTTCTTC
NA	TRBD2	TRBV30	TRBJ2-5	CAWGSGIQTQYF	TGTGCCTGGGGGAGCGGGATTCAGACCCAGTACTTC
many	NA	TRBV27	TRBJ2-7	CASSFGFKSGEQYF	TGTGCCAGCAGTTTTGGTTTTAAGTCTGGAGAGCAGTACTTC
many	NA	TRBV11-3	TRBJ1-1	CASSLGQLEAFF	TGTGCCAGCAGCTTAGGACAACTTGAAGCTTTCTTT
many	NA	TRBV11-2	TRBJ2-1	CASSLGFGYNEQFF	TGTGCCAGCAGCCTGGGATTCGGCTACAATGAGCAGTTCTTC
NA	NA	TRBV4-1	TRBJ2-2	CASSHPWGGANTGELFF	TGCGCCAGCAGCCATCCCTGGGGCGGGGCAAACACCGGGGAGCTGTTTTTT
NA	NA	TRBV7-9	TRBJ1-4	CTSSWPGLPTNEKLFF	TGTACCAGCAGCTGGCCGGGACTGCCAACTAATGAAAAACTGTTTTTT
once	TRBD2	TRBV28	TRBJ2-7	CASSLAWTSGGGTRYEQYF	TGTGCCAGCAGTTTAGCCTGGACTAGCGGGGGGGGCACTCGTTACGAGCAGTACTTC
many	NA	TRBV2	TRBJ2-1	CASSDANGGSEQFF	TGTGCCAGCAGTGACGCTAATGGGGGCAGTGAGCAGTTCTTC
many	TRBD2	TRBV11-2	TRBJ2-2	CASSFFSGAGELFF	TGTGCCAGCAGCTTTTTTAGCGGGGCTGGGGAGCTGTTTTTT
few	NA	TRBV5-6	TRBJ1-3	CASSLGARGSGNTIYF	TGTGCCAGCAGCTTGGGTGCCAGGGGCTCTGGAAACACCATATATTTT
NA	NA	TRBV24-1	TRBJ1-1	CASRGTKNTEAFF	TGTGCCTCGAGGGGGACAAAGAACACTGAAGCTTTCTTT
NA	NA	TRBV19	TRBJ1-5	CASSKGQLSNQPQHF	TGTGCCAGTAGTAAAGGACAGTTGAGCAATCAGCCCCAGCATTTT
few	NA	TRBV29-1	TRBJ2-2	CSVESGKIPTGELFF	TGCAGCGTCGAGTCAGGGAAAATTCCCACCGGGGAGCTGTTTTTT
many	NA	TRBV27	TRBJ1-5	CASSSGSLNQPQHF	TGTGCCAGCAGTTCGGGCAGCTTAAATCAGCCCCAGCATTTT
few	TRBD2	TRBV12-3/TRBV12-4	TRBJ2-2	CASSPTSGGTGELFF	TGTGCCAGCAGTCCGACTAGCGGGGGCACCGGGGAGCTGTTTTTT
NA	NA	TRBV12-3/TRBV12-4	TRBJ2-5	CASSLVASGAGETQYF	TGTGCCAGCAGTTTGGTCGCGTCCGGGGCCGGGGAGACCCAGTACTTC
NA	TRBD2	TRBV20-1	TRBJ2-5	CSASRLAETQGTQYF	TGCAGTGCTAGCAGACTAGCGGAGACGCAAGGGACCCAGTACTTC
NA	TRBD2	TRBV20-1	TRBJ2-3	CSARYPGLAGGSDTQYF	TGCAGTGCTAGATACCCGGGACTAGCGGGGGGCTCAGATACGCAGTATTTT
few	NA	TRBV2	TRBJ1-3	CASRRTAAEFSGNTIYF	TGTGCCAGCAGGAGGACAGCCGCCGAGTTCTCGGGAAACACCATATATTTT
many	NA	TRBV18	TRBJ2-2	CASSRDQLNTGELFF	TGTGCCAGCTCAAGGGACCAACTGAACACCGGGGAGCTGTTTTTT
many	NA	TRBV3-1	TRBJ2-3	CASSQGLEDTQYF	TGTGCCAGCAGCCAAGGGTTGGAGGATACGCAGTATTTT
NA	TRBD1	TRBV20-1	TRBJ1-5	CSARARDRGLSQPQHF	TGCAGTGCTAGAGCTAGAGACAGGGGGCTTTCTCAGCCCCAGCATTTT
many	NA	TRBV12-3/TRBV12-4	TRBJ1-4	CASSPDLPDNEKLFF	TGTGCCAGCAGCCCGGACCTGCCTGATAATGAAAAACTGTTTTTT
many	NA	TRBV28	TRBJ2-4	CASSSGGIAKNIQYF	TGTGCCAGCAGCTCAGGAGGGATAGCCAAAAACATTCAGTACTTC
once	NA	TRBV5-1	TRBJ1-2	CASSQGHDGYTF	TGCGCCAGCAGTCAGGGACACGATGGCTACACCTTC
many	NA	TRBV20-1	TRBJ1-5	CSASSDGVSNQPQHF	TGCAGTGCTAGTTCCGACGGGGTGAGCAATCAGCCCCAGCATTTT
many	NA	TRBV10-1	TRBJ2-7	CAGRAGDRYEQYF	TGCGCCGGTCGGGCAGGGGATAGGTACGAGCAGTACTTC
many	TRBD1	TRBV7-9	TRBJ2-1	CASSLASRHSITGGREQFF	TGTGCCAGCAGCTTAGCGTCTCGACACTCTATCACAGGGGGCCGGGAGCAGTTCTTC
many	TRBD1	TRBV6-1	TRBJ1-2	CASSKGTGRSYGYTF	TGTGCCAGCAGTAAGGGGACAGGGCGATCCTATGGCTACACCTTC
NA	NA	TRBV30	TRBJ1-2	CAWSGGRGAGYTF	TGTGCCTGGAGTGGGGGGCGCGGGGCCGGCTACACCTTC
NA	NA	TRBV2	TRBJ1-2	CASSPVWGQYGYTF	TGTGCCAGCAGTCCCGTGTGGGGTCAATATGGCTACACCTTC
NA	TRBD2	TRBV29-1	TRBJ2-7	CSVVAGEPYEQYF	TGCAGCGTCGTAGCGGGGGAACCCTACGAGCAGTACTTC
many	TRBD1	TRBV27	TRBJ1-2	CASSLKGQGLGYTF	TGTGCCAGCAGTTTAAAAGGACAGGGTCTCGGCTACACCTTC
many	NA	TRBV5-1	TRBJ1-2	CASSLDGANYGYTF	TGCGCCAGCAGCTTGGACGGAGCTAACTATGGCTACACCTTC
NA	TRBD2	TRBV5-8	TRBJ2-1	CASRPLGLAGGSSYNEQFF	TGTGCCAGCAGACCCTTGGGACTAGCGGGGGGGAGCTCCTACAATGAGCAGTTCTTC
many	NA	TRBV28	TRBJ2-7	CASSANVGLIYEQYF	TGTGCCAGCAGTGCCAACGTCGGACTGATCTACGAGCAGTACTTC
many	TRBD2	TRBV7-6	TRBJ2-3	CASSSTSGSRDTQYF	TGTGCCAGCAGCTCGACTAGCGGGAGTAGAGATACGCAGTATTTT
many	TRBD1	TRBV24-1	TRBJ2-2	CATSELDRDTGELFF	TGTGCCACCAGTGAGTTGGACAGGGACACCGGGGAGCTGTTTTTT
once	TRBD1	TRBV30	TRBJ2-3	CAWTRRQGVRVTDTQYF	TGTGCCTGGACCCGACGACAGGGGGTTCGGGTCACAGATACGCAGTATTTT
many	NA	TRBV28	TRBJ1-5	CASSFRLPNQPQHF	TGTGCCAGCAGTTTCCGGCTTCCTAATCAGCCCCAGCATTTT
NA	TRBD2	TRBV27	TRBJ2-5	CASSSGGAQETQYF	TGTGCCAGCAGCAGCGGGGGGGCCCAAGAGACCCAGTACTTC
many	NA	TRBV20-1	TRBJ2-7	CSARDVTGRPHEQYF	TGCAGTGCTAGAGACGTGACGGGACGTCCCCACGAGCAGTACTTC
many	NA	TRBV24-1	TRBJ2-3	CATSDSDPADTDTQYF	TGTGCCACCAGTGATTCGGACCCAGCGGACACAGATACGCAGTATTTT
many	TRBD1	TRBV2	TRBJ1-6	CASTFTRQGGDPLHF	TGTGCCAGCACATTCACGAGACAGGGTGGGGACCCCCTCCACTTT
many	NA	TRBV2	TRBJ2-7	CASREPGLGYEQYF	TGTGCCAGCAGGGAACCGGGACTTGGATACGAGCAGTACTTC
many	NA	TRBV7-9	TRBJ2-3	CASSYPPSDTQYF	TGTGCCAGCAGCTATCCCCCGTCTGATACGCAGTATTTT
NA	NA	TRBV7-6	TRBJ2-1	CASSLTATYNEQFF	TGTGCCAGCAGCTTGACAGCAACCTACAATGAGCAGTTCTTC
many	NA	TRBV20-1	TRBJ2-3	CSAPGTYPRREQYF	TGCAGTGCTCCCGGGACCTATCCGAGGAGGGAGCAGTATTTT
few	NA	TRBV7-6	TRBJ1-1	CASRIPDGNTEAFF	TGTGCCAGCAGAATCCCGGACGGGAACACTGAAGCTTTCTTT